These T cell receptor beta chains were read from a single sample in a study of OX40 agonist ivuxolimab in advanced cancers. TCRdb's copy holds only in-frame clones and misses some; the assay was immunoSEQ multiplex PCR. The data contain tens of thousands of clones, 80% of them seen just once; the ten biggest clones take up less than 11%. This specimen was CD4+ or CD8+ T cells sorted from blood, taken in a trial of the OX40 agonist ivuxolimab. The receptors derive from an adult with an advanced solid tumor such as melanoma, head and neck, liver or kidney cancer. The CDR3 runs from the conserved cysteine through the conserved F or W. A D gene is named only where the DNA matches it firmly. Clone size is shown for a subset of rows, as once, few, many or a class of expanded clone.

d_gene: .; j_gene: TRBJ1-5; v_gene: TRBV6-5; abundance: .; CDR3aa: CASRGSLSNQPQHF; CDR3nt: TGTGCCAGCAGGGGGAGCCTTAGCAATCAGCCCCAGCATTTT
d_gene: TRBD2; j_gene: TRBJ2-7; v_gene: TRBV5-1; abundance: .; CDR3aa: CASSLTSDSYEQYF; CDR3nt: TGCGCCAGCAGCTTGACTAGCGACTCCTACGAGCAGTACTTC
d_gene: .; j_gene: TRBJ2-7; v_gene: TRBV27; abundance: .; CDR3aa: CASSLAAGQDYEQYF; CDR3nt: TGCGCCAGCAGCCTAGCAGCGGGACAGGACTACGAGCAGTACTTC
d_gene: TRBD2; j_gene: TRBJ2-7; v_gene: TRBV6-6; abundance: .; CDR3aa: CASSGGLAGAYEQYF; CDR3nt: TGTGCCAGCAGTGGGGGACTAGCGGGAGCCTACGAGCAGTACTTC
d_gene: .; j_gene: TRBJ2-7; v_gene: TRBV7-3; abundance: .; CDR3aa: CASSARQALQYF; CDR3nt: TGTGCCAGCAGCGCCAGACAGGCCTTACAGTACTTC
d_gene: .; j_gene: TRBJ2-3; v_gene: TRBV7-3; abundance: once; CDR3aa: CASSSGTSTDTQYF; CDR3nt: TGTGCCAGCAGCTCCGGGACTTCCACAGATACGCAGTATTTT
d_gene: TRBD1; j_gene: TRBJ2-1; v_gene: TRBV6-9; abundance: .; CDR3aa: CASSPTGELQGQFF; CDR3nt: TGTGCCAGCAGTCCGACAGGGGAATTACAGGGGCAGTTCTTC
d_gene: .; j_gene: TRBJ2-7; v_gene: TRBV10-3; abundance: .; CDR3aa: CAISESTYEQYF; CDR3nt: TGTGCCATCAGTGAGTCGACCTACGAGCAGTACTTC
d_gene: .; j_gene: TRBJ2-2; v_gene: TRBV7-2; abundance: .; CDR3aa: CASSFAAGELFF; CDR3nt: TGTGCCAGCAGCTTCGCGGCCGGGGAGCTGTTTTTT
d_gene: .; j_gene: TRBJ1-1; v_gene: TRBV10-1; abundance: .; CDR3aa: CASSKGGRTEAFF; CDR3nt: TGCGCCAGCAGTAAGGGGGGGCGGACTGAAGCTTTCTTT
d_gene: .; j_gene: TRBJ2-7; v_gene: TRBV30; abundance: .; CDR3aa: CAWSVRGGGSYEQYF; CDR3nt: TGTGCCTGGAGTGTACGAGGGGGGGGTTCCTACGAGCAGTACTTC
d_gene: TRBD1; j_gene: TRBJ2-4; v_gene: TRBV14; abundance: .; CDR3aa: CASSFKGQENIQYF; CDR3nt: TGTGCCAGCAGCTTCAAGGGACAGGAAAACATTCAGTACTTC
d_gene: TRBD1; j_gene: TRBJ2-7; v_gene: TRBV18; abundance: .; CDR3aa: CASSEIQGSVSYEQYF; CDR3nt: TGTGCCAGCTCAGAGATACAGGGGTCGGTGTCGTACGAGCAGTACTTC
d_gene: TRBD2; j_gene: TRBJ2-7; v_gene: TRBV5-1; abundance: .; CDR3aa: CASSLTGGPHEQYF; CDR3nt: TGCGCCAGCAGCTTGACGGGAGGGCCCCACGAGCAGTACTTC
d_gene: .; j_gene: TRBJ2-7; v_gene: TRBV29-1; abundance: .; CDR3aa: CSAGGKSYEQYF; CDR3nt: TGCAGCGCAGGCGGAAAGTCCTACGAGCAGTACTTC